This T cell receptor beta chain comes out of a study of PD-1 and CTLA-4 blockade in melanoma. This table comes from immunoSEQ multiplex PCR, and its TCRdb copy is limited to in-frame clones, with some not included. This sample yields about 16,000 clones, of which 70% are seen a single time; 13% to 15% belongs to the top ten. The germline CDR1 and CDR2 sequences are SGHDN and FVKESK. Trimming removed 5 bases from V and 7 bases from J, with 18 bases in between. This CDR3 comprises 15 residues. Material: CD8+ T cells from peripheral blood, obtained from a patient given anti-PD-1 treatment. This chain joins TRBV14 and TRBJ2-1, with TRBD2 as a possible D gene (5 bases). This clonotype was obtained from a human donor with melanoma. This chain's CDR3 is CASSYLSGSRNEQFF. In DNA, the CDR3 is TGTGCCAGCAGCTATCTCTCGGGGAGTCGGAATGAGCAGTTCTTC.